This TCR beta chain came from a study of shared clonotypes between healthy human individuals (dated by TCRdb to about 2020). For the wider study: Three men and a couple of women, aged 18 to 49 years, made up the cohort. For each donor, CD4 naive and CD4 memory were each run on three plates, CD8 naive on two plates, and CD8 memory on one plate. To estimate repertoire size and how much clonotypes are shared between individuals, the study performed deep sequencing of blood TCR repertoires from about five healthy adults. To increase sequencing depth and limit assay-specific biases, different laboratories used diverse techniques to prepare libraries and sequence TCR repertoires. Between about 0.94 and 8.9 billion PBMCs per donor were obtained by leukapheresis. Summary of the overall study and its limitations: Higher generation probabilities were observed for clonotypes shared by all four sorted-subset donors than for non-shared clonotypes. Because the study included a small number of donors, the genetic and exposure-history diversity represented was limited. Across four donors, 5% to 6% of naive CD4, approximately 3.5% of naive CD8, 2.3% of memory CD4, and under 0.45% of memory CD8 clonotypes were shared. Pairwise subsampling indicated that sequencing depth was expected to affect the degree of clonotype sharing among donors. Incomplete sequencing was indicated by rarefaction of sorted-subset datasets, despite the large sequencing depth. Sampling was restricted to blood, and TCR repertoires in tissue are likely to differ from TCR repertoires in blood. Larger estimated clonotype richness was generally found for naive subsets than for memory subsets.

CD8 naive samples were obtained by positive selection for CCR7 among CD45RO-negative cells, yielding a CD45RA+CCR7+ population from which TemRA cells were excluded. Donors were healthy HIV-negative adults with no recently reported acute infections or vaccinations. Every donor was a Caucasian adult living in Nashville, Tennessee, USA. After blood collection by leukapheresis, PBMCs were isolated using Ficoll-Histopaque density gradient centrifugation and then cryopreserved in the vapor phase of liquid nitrogen. Purity and quantity of every magnetically sorted T cell population were checked by analytical flow cytometry. Genomic DNA was isolated from each sorted fraction and quantified by UV absorbance on a Nanodrop 2000c. Sequences LNHDA (CDR1) and SQIVND (CDR2) are obtained from the germline V gene (reference sequence). The CDR3 has 14 amino acids, counting the end cysteine and phenylalanine. Only the CDR3 portion is preserved as DNA: 42 bases, with reading frame beginning at the first base. Deletion took 5 bases off V and 6 bases off J, with a span of 15 bases between the germline ends.

Using the deep immunoSEQ assay, multiplex PCR amplified TCR CDR3 regions from genomic DNA. Extracted genomic DNA from each cell subset was distributed evenly across all wells of several immunoSEQ 96-well plates, and each plate was treated as a replicate. For sorted subsets, around 200 ng genomic DNA, equal to 30,000 to 35,000 T cell genomes, was loaded into each replicate PCR. The purified libraries were quantified using a Qubit 3.0 fluorometer, sized with a Bioanalyzer 2100, and then quantified again using the KAPA Library Quantification kit. Every immunoSEQ 96-well plate was sequenced on a separate single-read 150-cycle Illumina NextSeq 550 flow cell. The authors processed their data as follows. Because only junctional sequences without quality scores were contained in the immunoSEQ output, filtering matching that applied to full-length reads could not be performed. To assign V/J genes and CDR3, sequences were annotated against IMGT germline references using PyIR, a Python wrapper for IgBLAST v1.9. Any read was removed if the V/J assignment was weak (E-value above 1e-6), the CDR3 was missing, or the read contained stop codons, out-of-frame junctions, or ambiguous translated residues. V3J clonotypes were defined by identical inferred V gene, J gene, and CDR3 amino acid sequence. Percentage overlap between repertoires was calculated by dividing the number of shared unique clonotypes by the size of the smaller repertoire. Repertoire richness was assessed with RTK rarefaction, the Chao1 estimator, and Recon v2.1 estimates of unobserved clonotypes. For all TCRbeta clonotypes obtained by the gDNA method from a few donors, generation probabilities were computed with OLGA. TCRdb retrieved this table from immuneACCESS and kept in-frame rearrangements only. Not all clones are present; in checked studies, unresolved V genes account for under half, and no reason is known for the remainder. Clone size and the V and J calls come from that table; the DNA yielded D and trimming. Present in this sample are around 2,000,000 clones, roughly 95% of which were seen just once. The ten largest clones represent 1.2% of the sample.

For this clone: Its antigen remains unidentified. No much larger clone is present one base from it, and per-base qualities are unavailable.

The source of this sequence is a young man in good health. The chain is assembled from TRBV19 and TRBJ2-3; the D segment could be TRBD2, given 6 matching bases. Sequencing was carried out using naive CD8+ T cells sorted from blood. Reading the label with the study, this specimen's cell subset or site is: CD45RA+CCR7+. The CDR3 is CASSAGGYGDTQYF. The nucleotide sequence is given as TGTGCCAGTAGTGCTGGAGGGTACGGCGATACGCAGTATTTT.